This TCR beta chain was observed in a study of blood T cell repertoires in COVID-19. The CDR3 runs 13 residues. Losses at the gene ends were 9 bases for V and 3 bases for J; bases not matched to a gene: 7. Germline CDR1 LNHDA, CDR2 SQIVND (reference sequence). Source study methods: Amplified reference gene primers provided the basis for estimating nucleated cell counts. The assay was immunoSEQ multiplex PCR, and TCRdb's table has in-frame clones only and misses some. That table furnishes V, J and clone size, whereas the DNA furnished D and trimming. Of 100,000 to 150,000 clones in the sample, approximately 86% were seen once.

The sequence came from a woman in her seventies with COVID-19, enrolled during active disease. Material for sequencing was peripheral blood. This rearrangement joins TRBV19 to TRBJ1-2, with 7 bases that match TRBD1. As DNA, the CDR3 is TGTGCCAGCAGACAGGGAGCGGACTATGGCTACACCTTC. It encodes CASRQGADYGYTF.